Below, 11 T cell receptor beta chains from the same sample are listed, as sequenced in a study of identical twins. MiXCR, applied by TCRdb to the 5' RACE reads, yields one record per CDR3 protein. The table records approximately 600,000 distinct CDR3 sequences, 9.5% to 10% of them present only once. These data were likewise used in another study, on yellow fever vaccine responses in identical twins.

Sequences were obtained from PBMCs. The source of these receptors is a woman younger than 30 in good health.

V is TRBV12-5 and J is TRBJ1-2, with D possibly being TRBD1 (6 bases). V was cut by 3 bases and J by 5 bases, with 10 bases left in between. The CDR3 spans 13 residues. Germline CDR1 reads LGHNT; CDR2 reads FRNRAP. CDR3: CASGFGGNYGYTF. The CDR3 DNA sequence: TGTGCTAGTGGTTTTGGGGGCAATTATGGCTACACCTTC.

This clonotype was seen a few times. The rearrangement joins TRBV11-2 to TRBJ2-3, with D possibly being TRBD2 (6 bases). CDR3 length equals 17 residues. V lost 1 base to trimming and J lost 3 bases, with 17 bases between them. Germline V lookup: CDR1 SGHAT, CDR2 FQNNGV. The CDR3 region is CASSLGRGKELTDTQYF. The CDR3 region has the DNA TGTGCCAGCAGCTTAGGACGCGGGAAGGAGTTAACAGATACGCAGTATTTT.

This clonotype showed up just a few times. V and J are TRBV9 and TRBJ1-2; D is ambiguous. The V gene's germline CDR1 is SGDLS and CDR2 YYNGEE. The V and J ends lost 2 bases and 2 bases respectively, with 19 bases between them. The CDR3 runs to 17 residues. CDR3 region: CASSVTQEPNINYGYTF. The CDR3 DNA reads TGTGCCAGCAGCGTTACTCAGGAACCAAACATCAACTATGGCTACACCTTC.

This clonotype was counted only a few times. V usage is TRBV7-9 and J usage is TRBJ2-5, with D possibly being TRBD1 (6 bases). Trimming removed 3 bases at V and 3 bases at J, with 14 bases between. Germline lookup yields CDR1 SEHNR and CDR2 FQNEAQ (reference sequence). The CDR3 has 15 amino acids. CDR3 amino acids: CASSFNRVKEETQYF. In DNA, the CDR3 is TGTGCCAGCAGCTTTAACAGGGTTAAGGAAGAGACCCAGTACTTC.

This clonotype was seen repeatedly, ten times or more. This chain uses TRBV4-3 with TRBJ2-1; possibly TRBD1 for D (6 bases). This CDR3 has 16 amino acids. The V gene's germline CDR1 is LGHNA and CDR2 YSLEER. Trimming took off 5 bases at V and 0 bases at J, with 14 bases between the two ends. The CDR3, as DNA: TGCGCCAGCAGCGTCGACGGGGACAACTCCTACAATGAGCAGTTCTTC. Its translation: CASSVDGDNSYNEQFF.

V is TRBV3-1 and J is TRBJ1-1; 8 bases align to TRBD1. V lost 3 bases to trimming and J lost 1 base; unmatched junction nucleotides: 4. Looked up from germline, CDR1 is LGHDT and CDR2 is YNNKEL (reference sequence). The length of the CDR3 is 15 residues. As DNA, the CDR3 is TGTGCCAGCAGCCATGGGGACAGGCGGAACACTGAAGCTTTCTTT. It is translated as CASSHGDRRNTEAFF.

CDR3 protein: CSARGGGVTYEQYF. CDR3 DNA sequence: TGCAGTGCCCGAGGGGGCGGGGTCACCTACGAGCAGTACTTC. This chain uses TRBV20-1 with TRBJ2-7; TRBD1 might be the D (7 bases). The V gene's germline CDR1 is DFQATT and CDR2 SNEGSKA (reference sequence). Trimming left V 6 bases short and J 2 bases short, with 17 bases between. CDR3 length: 14 residues.

The chain recombines TRBV5-1 with TRBJ2-5; D may be TRBD2 (5 bases). The CDR3 has 16 amino acids. Trimming stripped 0 bases from V and 4 bases from J, with 16 bases between. The germline V gene has CDR1 SGHRS and CDR2 YFSETQ. The CDR3: CASSLEGRGFGETQYF. CDR3 nucleotide sequence: TGCGCCAGCAGCTTGGAAGGACGGGGTTTTGGAGAGACCCAGTACTTC.

V is TRBV4-3 and J is TRBJ2-1, with 10 bases fitting TRBD2. Looked up from germline, CDR1 is LGHNA and CDR2 is YSLEER. J lost 7 bases, V lost 0 bases, and 9 bases had no gene match. The CDR3 extends over 17 amino acids. The CDR3 bases are TGCGCCAGCAGCCAAGATTGGCTAGCGGGAGTTAGTAATGAGCAGTTCTTC. Translation gives CASSQDWLAGVSNEQFF.

This sequence joins TRBV5-4 and TRBJ2-3, with TRBD2 matching over 12 bases. The CDR3 contains 14 residues. The V gene's germline CDR1 is SGHNT and CDR2 YYREEE (reference sequence). The junction had 4 bases not matched to a gene; V was cut back by 5 bases and J by 6 bases. The CDR3: CASSTTSGSDTQYF. The CDR3 DNA follows: TGTGCCAGCAGTACGACTAGCGGGAGTGATACGCAGTATTTT.

This clonotype was seen at least ten times. This sequence joins TRBV7-3 and TRBJ2-7; the D call may be TRBD1 or TRBD2 (7 bases each). From germline, CDR1 is SGHTA and CDR2 FQGTGA. V was trimmed by 5 bases and J by 0 bases, leaving 11 bases between them. The CDR3 is 14 residues long. CDR3 region: CASSPGGGSYEQYF. DNA of the CDR3: TGTGCCAGCAGCCCAGGGGGGGGCTCCTACGAGCAGTACTTC.